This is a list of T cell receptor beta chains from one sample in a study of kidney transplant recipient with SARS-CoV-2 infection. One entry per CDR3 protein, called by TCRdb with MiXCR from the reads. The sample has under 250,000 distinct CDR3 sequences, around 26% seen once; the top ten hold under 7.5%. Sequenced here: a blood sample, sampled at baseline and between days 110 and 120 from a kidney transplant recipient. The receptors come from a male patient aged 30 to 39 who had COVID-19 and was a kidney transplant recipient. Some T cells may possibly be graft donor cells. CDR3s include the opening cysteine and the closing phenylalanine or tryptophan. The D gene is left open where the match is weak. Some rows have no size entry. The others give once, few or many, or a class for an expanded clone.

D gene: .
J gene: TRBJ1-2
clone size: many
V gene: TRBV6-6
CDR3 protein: CASTGARGYTF
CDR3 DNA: TGTGCCAGTACGGGGGCGCGTGGCTACACCTTC

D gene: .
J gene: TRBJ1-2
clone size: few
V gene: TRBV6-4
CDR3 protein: CASSYKNSHGKTYGYTF
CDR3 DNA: TGTGCCAGCAGTTATAAGAACTCACACGGAAAGACCTATGGCTACACCTTC

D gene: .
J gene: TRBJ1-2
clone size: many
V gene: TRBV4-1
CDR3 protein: CASSQPGTNYGYTF
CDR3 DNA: TGCGCCAGCAGCCAGCCCGGGACAAACTATGGCTACACCTTC

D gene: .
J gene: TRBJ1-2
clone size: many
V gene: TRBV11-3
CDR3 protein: CASSALHDLGKTYGYTF
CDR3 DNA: TGTGCCAGCAGCGCGCTTCACGATCTCGGAAAGACCTATGGCTACACCTTC

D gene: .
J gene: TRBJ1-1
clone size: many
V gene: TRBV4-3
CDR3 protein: CASSQNTGRHTEAFF
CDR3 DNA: TGCGCCAGCAGCCAAAACACAGGGCGGCACACTGAAGCTTTCTTT

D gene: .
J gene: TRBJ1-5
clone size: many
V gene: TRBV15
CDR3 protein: CATSANSDRPQHF
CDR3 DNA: TGTGCCACCAGCGCGAATTCGGATCGGCCCCAGCATTTT

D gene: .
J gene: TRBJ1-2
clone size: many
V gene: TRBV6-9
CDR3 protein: CASSPIRPYGKTYGYTF
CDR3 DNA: TGTGCCAGCAGTCCGATTAGGCCTTACGGAAAGACCTATGGCTACACCTTC

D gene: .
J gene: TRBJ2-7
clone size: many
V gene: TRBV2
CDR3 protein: CASSEGTTGEQYF
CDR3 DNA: TGTGCCAGCAGCGAGGGTACTACGGGAGAGCAGTACTTC

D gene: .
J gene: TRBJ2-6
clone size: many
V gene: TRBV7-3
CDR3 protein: CASSLTPVSGANVLTF
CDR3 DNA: TGTGCCAGCAGCTTAACTCCCGTCTCTGGGGCCAACGTCCTGACTTTC

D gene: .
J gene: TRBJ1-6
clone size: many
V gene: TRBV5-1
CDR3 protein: CASSLSVVGDSPLHF
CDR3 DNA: TGCGCCAGCAGCTTGAGCGTGGTTGGGGATTCACCCCTCCACTTT

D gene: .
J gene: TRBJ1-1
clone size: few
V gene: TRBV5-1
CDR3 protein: CASSREGYPHSEAFF
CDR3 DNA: TGCGCCAGCAGCCGTGAGGGTTACCCCCACTCTGAAGCTTTCTTT

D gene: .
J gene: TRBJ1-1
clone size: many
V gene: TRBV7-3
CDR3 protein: CASSLTETNTEAFF
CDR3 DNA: TGTGCCAGCAGCTTAACAGAGACGAACACTGAAGCTTTCTTT

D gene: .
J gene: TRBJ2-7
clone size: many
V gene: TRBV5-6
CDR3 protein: CASSLQGRYEQYF
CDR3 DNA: TGTGCCAGCAGCTTGCAGGGGCGGTACGAGCAGTACTTC

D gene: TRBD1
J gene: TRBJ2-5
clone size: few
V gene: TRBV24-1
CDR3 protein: CATSDLQLLNRDRVPSGDF
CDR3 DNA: TGTGCCACCAGTGATTTGCAACTTCTAAACCGGGACAGGGTACCGAGTGGGGACTTC

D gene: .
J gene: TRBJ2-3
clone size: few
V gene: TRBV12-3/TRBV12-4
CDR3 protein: CAGRRDFLGEDTQYF
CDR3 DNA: TGTGCCGGCAGAAGGGACTTCCTAGGTGAAGATACGCAGTATTTT

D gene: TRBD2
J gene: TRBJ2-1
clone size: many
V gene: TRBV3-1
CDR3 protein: CASTPESGRPYNEQFF
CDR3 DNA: TGTGCCAGCACCCCGGAGAGCGGGAGACCCTACAATGAGCAGTTCTTC

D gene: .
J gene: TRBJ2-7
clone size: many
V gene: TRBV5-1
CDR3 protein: CASSPRDLSSYEQYF
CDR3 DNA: TGCGCCAGCAGCCCCCGGGACCTGAGCTCCTACGAGCAGTACTTC

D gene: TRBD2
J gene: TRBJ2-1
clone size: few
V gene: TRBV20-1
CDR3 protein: CSAEIAGVPHNEQFF
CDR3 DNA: TGCAGTGCGGAGATAGCGGGAGTCCCCCACAATGAGCAGTTCTTC

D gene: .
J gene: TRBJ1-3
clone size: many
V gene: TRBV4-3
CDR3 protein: CASSQDFLYSSSGNTIYF
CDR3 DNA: TGCGCCAGCAGCCAAGATTTTTTATACTCAAGCTCTGGAAACACCATATATTTT

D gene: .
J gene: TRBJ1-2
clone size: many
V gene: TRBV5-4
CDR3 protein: CASSLGQGQNDYGYTF
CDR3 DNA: TGTGCCAGCAGCTTGGGGCAGGGGCAAAATGACTATGGCTACACCTTC

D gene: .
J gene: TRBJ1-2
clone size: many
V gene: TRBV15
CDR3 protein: CATRWAENYGYTF
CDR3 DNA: TGTGCCACCAGGTGGGCAGAGAACTATGGCTACACCTTC

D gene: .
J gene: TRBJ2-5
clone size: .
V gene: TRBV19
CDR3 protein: CASSEGLVGVETRYF
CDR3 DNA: TGTGCCAGTAGTGAGGGTTTAGTGGGGGTTGAGACCCGGTACTTC

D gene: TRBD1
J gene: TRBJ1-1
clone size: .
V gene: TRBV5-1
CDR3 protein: CAGSSTGGRTEAFF
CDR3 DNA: TGCGCCGGCAGCTCAACAGGGGGCCGGACTGAAGCTTTCTTT

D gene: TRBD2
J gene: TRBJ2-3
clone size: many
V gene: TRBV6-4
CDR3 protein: CASSDSSLAGGGDTQYF
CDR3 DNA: TGTGCCAGCAGTGACTCGTCGCTAGCGGGAGGGGGAGATACGCAGTATTTT

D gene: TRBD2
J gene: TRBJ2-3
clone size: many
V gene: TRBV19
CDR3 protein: CASSRTSGRSTDTQYF
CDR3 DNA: TGTGCCAGTAGTAGGACTAGCGGGAGATCTACAGATACGCAGTATTTT

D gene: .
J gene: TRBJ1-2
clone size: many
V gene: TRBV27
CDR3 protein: CASAYRVGNYGYTF
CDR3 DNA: TGTGCCAGCGCATACAGGGTGGGTAACTATGGCTACACCTTC

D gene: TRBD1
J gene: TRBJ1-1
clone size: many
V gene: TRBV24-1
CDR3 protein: CATSDSDRGGTEAFF
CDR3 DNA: TGTGCCACCAGTGATTCGGACAGGGGTGGCACTGAAGCTTTCTTT

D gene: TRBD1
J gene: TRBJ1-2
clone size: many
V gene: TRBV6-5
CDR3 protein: CASRKVGTGDGYTF
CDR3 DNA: TGTGCCAGCAGGAAAGTCGGGACAGGGGATGGCTACACCTTC

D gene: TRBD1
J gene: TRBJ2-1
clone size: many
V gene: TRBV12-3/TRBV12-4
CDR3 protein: CASSPGQGSYNEQFF
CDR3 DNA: TGTGCCAGCAGCCCGGGACAGGGGAGTTACAATGAGCAGTTCTTC

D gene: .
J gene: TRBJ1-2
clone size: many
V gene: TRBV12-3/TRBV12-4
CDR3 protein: CASSKRATAGKTYGYTF
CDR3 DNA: TGTGCCAGCAGTAAAAGGGCCACAGCAGGAAAGACCTATGGCTACACCTTC

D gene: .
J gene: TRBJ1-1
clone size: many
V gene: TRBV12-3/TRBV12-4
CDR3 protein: CASSPGYPNTEAFF
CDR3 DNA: TGTGCCAGCAGCCCAGGGTACCCGAACACTGAAGCTTTCTTT

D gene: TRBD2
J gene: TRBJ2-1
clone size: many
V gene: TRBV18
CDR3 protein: CASSPPSGGSRNEQFF
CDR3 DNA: TGTGCCAGCTCACCACCGTCGGGCGGGAGTCGGAATGAGCAGTTCTTC

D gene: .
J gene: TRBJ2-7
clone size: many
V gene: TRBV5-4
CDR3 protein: CASSVVTASSEQYF
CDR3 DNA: TGTGCCAGCAGCGTCGTGACAGCCTCAAGCGAGCAGTACTTC